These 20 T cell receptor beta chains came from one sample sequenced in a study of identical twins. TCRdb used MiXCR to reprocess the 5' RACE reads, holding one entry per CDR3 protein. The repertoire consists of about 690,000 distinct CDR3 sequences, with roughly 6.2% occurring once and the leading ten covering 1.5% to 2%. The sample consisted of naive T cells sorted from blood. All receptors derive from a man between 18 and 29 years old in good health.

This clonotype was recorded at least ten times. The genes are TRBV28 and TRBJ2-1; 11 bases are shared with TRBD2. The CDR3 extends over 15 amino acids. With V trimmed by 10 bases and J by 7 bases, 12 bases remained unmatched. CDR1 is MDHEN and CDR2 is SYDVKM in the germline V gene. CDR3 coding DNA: TGTGCCACCGAACCCGGGACTAGCGGCGCAAATGAGCAGTTCTTC. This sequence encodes CATEPGTSGANEQFF.

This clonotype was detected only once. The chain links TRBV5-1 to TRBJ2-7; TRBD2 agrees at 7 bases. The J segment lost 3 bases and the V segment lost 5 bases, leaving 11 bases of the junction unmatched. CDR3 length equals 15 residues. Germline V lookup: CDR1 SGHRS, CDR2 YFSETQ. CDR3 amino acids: CASSPARGLDYEQYF. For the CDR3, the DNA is TGCGCCAGCAGTCCAGCCAGAGGACTAGACTACGAGCAGTACTTC.

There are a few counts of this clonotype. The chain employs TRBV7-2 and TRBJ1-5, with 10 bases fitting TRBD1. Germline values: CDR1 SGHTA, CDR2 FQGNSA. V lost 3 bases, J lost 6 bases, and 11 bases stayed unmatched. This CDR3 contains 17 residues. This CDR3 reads CASSFRDRGRMFQPQHF. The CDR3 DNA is TGTGCCAGCAGCTTTAGAGACAGGGGGCGCATGTTTCAGCCCCAGCATTTT.

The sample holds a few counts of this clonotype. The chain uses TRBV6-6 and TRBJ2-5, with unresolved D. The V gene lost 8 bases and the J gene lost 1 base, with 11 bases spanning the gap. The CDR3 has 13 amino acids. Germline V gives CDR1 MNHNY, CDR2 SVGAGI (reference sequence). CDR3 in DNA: TGTGCCAGCGAGTGGGGTGTCCAAGAGACCCAGTACTTC. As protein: CASEWGVQETQYF.

The CDR3 bases are TGTGCCAGCAGTTTCGGGACAGGGTTTTTTGGCTACACCTTC. Protein sequence: CASSFGTGFFGYTF. The V gene is TRBV12-3 or TRBV12-4, the J gene TRBJ1-2, with TRBD1 matching 9 bases. Germline trimming cut 3 bases from V and 7 bases from J; bases unmatched to any gene: 6. The CDR3 has 14 residues.

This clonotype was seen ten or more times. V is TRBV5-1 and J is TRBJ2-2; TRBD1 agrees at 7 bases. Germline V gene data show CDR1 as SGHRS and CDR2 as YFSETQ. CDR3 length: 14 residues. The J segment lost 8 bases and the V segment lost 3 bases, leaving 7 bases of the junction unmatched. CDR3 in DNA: TGCGCCAGCAGCTCGGAAGGGGGCCGGGGGGAGCTGTTTTTT. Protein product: CASSSEGGRGELFF.

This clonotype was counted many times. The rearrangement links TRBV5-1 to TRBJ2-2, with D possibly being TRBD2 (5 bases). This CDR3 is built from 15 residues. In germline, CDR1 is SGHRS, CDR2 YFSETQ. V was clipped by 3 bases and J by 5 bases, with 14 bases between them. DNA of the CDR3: TGCGCCAGCAGCTATACAGAGAGGGAGACCGGGGAGCTGTTTTTT. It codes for CASSYTERETGELFF.

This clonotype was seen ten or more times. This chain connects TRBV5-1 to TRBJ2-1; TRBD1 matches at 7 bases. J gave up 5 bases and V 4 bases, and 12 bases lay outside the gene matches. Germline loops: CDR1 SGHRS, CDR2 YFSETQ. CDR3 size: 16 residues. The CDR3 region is CASSATGQRKNNEQFF. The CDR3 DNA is TGCGCCAGCAGCGCGACGGGACAGCGGAAAAACAATGAGCAGTTCTTC.

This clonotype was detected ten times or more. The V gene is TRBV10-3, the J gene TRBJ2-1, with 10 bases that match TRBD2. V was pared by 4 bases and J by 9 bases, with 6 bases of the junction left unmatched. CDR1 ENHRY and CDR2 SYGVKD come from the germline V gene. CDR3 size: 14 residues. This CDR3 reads CAISGLAGVSEQFF. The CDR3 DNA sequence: TGTGCCATCAGTGGGCTAGCGGGAGTAAGTGAGCAGTTCTTC.

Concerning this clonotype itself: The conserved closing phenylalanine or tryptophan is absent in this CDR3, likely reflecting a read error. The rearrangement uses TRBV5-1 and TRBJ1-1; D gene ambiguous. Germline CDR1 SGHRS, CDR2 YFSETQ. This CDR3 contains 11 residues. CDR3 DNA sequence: TGCGCCAGCACCTTGGGGTCTCAAGCTTTCGTT. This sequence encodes CASTLGSQAFV.

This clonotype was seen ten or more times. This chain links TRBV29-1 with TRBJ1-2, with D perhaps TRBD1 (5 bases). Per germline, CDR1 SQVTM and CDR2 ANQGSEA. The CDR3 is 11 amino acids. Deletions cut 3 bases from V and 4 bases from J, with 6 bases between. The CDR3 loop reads CSVDQGYGYTF. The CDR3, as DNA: TGCAGCGTTGATCAGGGCTATGGCTACACCTTC.

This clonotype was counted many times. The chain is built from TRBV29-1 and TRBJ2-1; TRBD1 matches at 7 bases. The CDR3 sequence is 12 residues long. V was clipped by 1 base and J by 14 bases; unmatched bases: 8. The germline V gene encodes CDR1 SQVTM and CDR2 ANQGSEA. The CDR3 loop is CSVEGAGGIKFF. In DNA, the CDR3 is TGCAGCGTTGAAGGGGCAGGGGGAATTAAGTTCTTC.

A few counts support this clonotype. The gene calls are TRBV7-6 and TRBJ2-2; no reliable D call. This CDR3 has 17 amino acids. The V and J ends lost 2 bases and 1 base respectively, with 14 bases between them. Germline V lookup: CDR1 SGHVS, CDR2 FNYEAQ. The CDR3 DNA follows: TGTGCCAGCAGCTTACTGCCCCCTTCAGGGAACACCGGGGAGCTGTTTTTT. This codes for CASSLLPPSGNTGELFF.

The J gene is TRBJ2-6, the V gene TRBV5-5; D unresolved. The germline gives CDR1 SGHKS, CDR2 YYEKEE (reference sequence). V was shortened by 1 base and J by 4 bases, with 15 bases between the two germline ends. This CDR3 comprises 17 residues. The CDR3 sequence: CASSLPAGGVGANVLTF. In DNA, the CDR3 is TGTGCCAGCAGCTTGCCGGCAGGCGGAGTAGGGGCCAACGTCCTGACTTTC.

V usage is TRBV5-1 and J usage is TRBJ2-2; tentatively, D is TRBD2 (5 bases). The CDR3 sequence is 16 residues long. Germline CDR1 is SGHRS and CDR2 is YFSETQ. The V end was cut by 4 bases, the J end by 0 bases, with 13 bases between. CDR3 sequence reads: CASSAASSANTGELFF. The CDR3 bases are TGCGCCAGCAGCGCGGCTAGCTCGGCGAACACCGGGGAGCTGTTTTTT. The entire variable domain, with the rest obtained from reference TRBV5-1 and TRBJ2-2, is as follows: KAGVTQTPRYLIKTRGQQVTLSCSPISGHRSVSWYQQTPGQGLQFLFEYFSETQRNKGNFPGRFSGRQFSNSRSEMNVSTLELGDSALYLCASSAASSANTGELFFGEGSRLTVL.

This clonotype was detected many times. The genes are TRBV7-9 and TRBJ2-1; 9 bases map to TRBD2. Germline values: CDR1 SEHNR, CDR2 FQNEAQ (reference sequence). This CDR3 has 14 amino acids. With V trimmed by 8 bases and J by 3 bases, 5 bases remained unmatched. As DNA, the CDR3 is TGTGCCAGCCTGGCGGGAGGGAACTACAATGAGCAGTTCTTC. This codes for CASLAGGNYNEQFF.

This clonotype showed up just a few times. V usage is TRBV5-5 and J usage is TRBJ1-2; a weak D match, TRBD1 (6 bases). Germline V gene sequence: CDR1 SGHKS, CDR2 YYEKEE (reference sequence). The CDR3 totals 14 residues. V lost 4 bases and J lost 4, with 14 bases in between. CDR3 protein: CASSPRDTFYGYTF. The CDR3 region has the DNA TGTGCCAGCAGCCCCCGGGACACCTTCTATGGCTACACCTTC.

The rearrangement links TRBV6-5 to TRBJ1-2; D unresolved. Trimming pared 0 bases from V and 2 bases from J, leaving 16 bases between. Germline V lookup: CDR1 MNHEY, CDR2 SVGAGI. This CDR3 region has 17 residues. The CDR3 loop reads CASSYSSTWEWNYGYTF. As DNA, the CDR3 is TGTGCCAGCAGTTACTCTAGTACATGGGAATGGAACTATGGCTACACCTTC.

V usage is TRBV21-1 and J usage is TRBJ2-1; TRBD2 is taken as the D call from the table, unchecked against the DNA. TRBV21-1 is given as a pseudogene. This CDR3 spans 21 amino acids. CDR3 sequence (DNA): TGTGCCAGCAGCCCGCGATTTACTAGCGGGAGGGCCCTTCGACGGTACAATGAGCAGTTCTTC. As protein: CASSPRFTSGRALRRYNEQFF.

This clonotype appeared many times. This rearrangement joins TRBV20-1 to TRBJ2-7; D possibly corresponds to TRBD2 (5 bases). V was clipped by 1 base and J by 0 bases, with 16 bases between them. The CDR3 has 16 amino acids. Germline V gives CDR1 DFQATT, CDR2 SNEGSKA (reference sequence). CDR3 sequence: CSARVPLLVRSYEQYF. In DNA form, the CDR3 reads TGCAGTGCTAGAGTGCCCCTACTAGTGCGCTCCTACGAGCAGTACTTC.